This is a list of T cell receptor beta chains from one sample in a study of regulatory and conventional T cells in breast cancer. TCRdb re-called the PCR reads with MiXCR, one entry per CDR3 protein. The sample lists fewer than 20,000 distinct CDR3 sequences, approximately 32% seen once, with 1.5% to 2% in the top ten. Input material: conventional T cells from blood. Receptor source: a female donor in good health. Each CDR3 is given with its conserved first and last residue. A D gene is named only where the DNA matches it firmly. Clone size is shown for a subset of rows, as once, few, many or a class of expanded clone.

J gene | clone size | D gene | V gene | CDR3 protein | CDR3 DNA
TRBJ2-3 | . | . | TRBV6-2/TRBV6-3 | CASSTRRSSTDTQYF | TGTGCCAGCAGCACCCGGAGGAGTAGCACAGATACGCAGTATTTT
TRBJ1-1 | . | . | TRBV20-1 | CSARGGLRTVLEALF | TGCAGTGCTAGGGGGGGCCTTCGGACAGTTCTGGAAGCTCTCTTT
TRBJ1-2 | few | . | TRBV3-1 | CASSLNQDYGYTF | TGTGCCAGCAGCCTGAATCAGGACTATGGCTACACCTTC
TRBJ2-3 | few | . | TRBV14 | CASSQELTTDTQYF | TGTGCCAGCAGCCAAGAGCTCACCACAGATACGCAGTATTTT
TRBJ1-6 | medium-sized | . | TRBV6-5 | CASGVTENSPLHF | TGTGCCAGCGGGGTCACAGAGAATTCACCCCTCCACTTT
TRBJ1-2 | . | TRBD1 | TRBV7-2 | CASSPGGTGNGYTF | TGTGCCAGCAGCCCAGGGGGGACAGGGAACGGCTACACCTTC
TRBJ2-1 | once | . | TRBV6-5 | CAGPSRYEQFF | TGTGCCGGACCCTCCAGATATGAGCAGTTCTTC
TRBJ1-2 | . | . | TRBV5-4 | CASSPGSGNGYTF | TGTGCCAGCAGCCCCGGATCGGGAAATGGCTACACCTTC
TRBJ2-2 | . | TRBD1 | TRBV5-4 | CASRSGTANTGELFF | TGTGCCAGCAGATCCGGGACAGCGAACACCGGGGAGCTGTTTTTT
TRBJ1-1 | . | . | TRBV12-3/TRBV12-4 | CASSLGVGNTEAFF | TGTGCCAGCAGTTTAGGGGTCGGGAACACTGAAGCTTTCTTT
TRBJ1-4 | . | . | TRBV7-2 | CASSLNPATNEKLFF | TGTGCCAGCAGCTTAAACCCCGCAACTAATGAAAAACTGTTTTTT
TRBJ2-7 | few | TRBD1 | TRBV7-3 | CASSMGQGAYEQYF | TGTGCCAGCAGCATGGGACAGGGGGCCTACGAGCAGTACTTC
TRBJ1-5 | few | TRBD1 | TRBV20-1 | CSALGQGTARHQPQHF | TGCAGTGCTCTGGGACAGGGGACGGCTCGGCATCAGCCCCAGCATTTT
TRBJ1-1 | medium-sized | . | TRBV28 | CASSITTGYTEAFF | TGTGCCAGCAGTATTACTACAGGGTACACTGAAGCTTTCTTT
TRBJ1-1 | . | . | TRBV29-1 | CSVVSVGGTTEAFF | TGCAGCGTAGTATCCGTGGGAGGGACCACTGAAGCTTTCTTT
TRBJ1-2 | . | . | TRBV5-1 | CASRAQGKDYSYTF | TGCGCCAGCCGGGCCCAGGGGAAAGACTATAGCTACACCTTC
TRBJ1-1 | . | . | TRBV2 | CASSLGPGEEMEAFF | TGTGCCAGCAGCTTAGGACCGGGAGAAGAAATGGAAGCTTTCTTT
TRBJ2-3 | . | TRBD2 | TRBV11-2 | CASSFRARWTSEGTDTQYF | TGTGCCAGCAGCTTCAGGGCCCGCTGGACTAGCGAGGGCACAGATACGCAGTATTTT
TRBJ2-3 | medium-sized | TRBD2 | TRBV29-1 | CSVGTSGRGDTQYF | TGCAGCGTTGGGACTAGCGGGAGAGGGGATACGCAGTATTTT
TRBJ1-2 | many | . | TRBV20-1 | CSAKRGFGVDYGYTF | TGCAGTGCTAAACGGGGGTTTGGGGTCGACTATGGCTACACCTTC
TRBJ1-2 | . | . | TRBV5-1 | CASSLGGSYGYTF | TGCGCCAGCAGCTTGGGGGGTAGCTATGGCTACACCTTC
TRBJ1-1 | once | . | TRBV4-1 | CASSPNIDTEAFF | TGCGCCAGCAGCCCTAACATAGACACTGAAGCTTTCTTT
TRBJ1-3 | . | TRBD1 | TRBV5-1 | CASSPWTGNILSGNTIYF | TGCGCCAGCAGCCCATGGACAGGAAACATACTCTCTGGAAACACCATATATTTT
TRBJ2-5 | . | . | TRBV5-1 | CASSWTPEETQYF | TGCGCCAGCAGCTGGACCCCTGAAGAGACCCAGTACTTC